This TCR beta chain stems from a study of tumor-infiltrating lymphocytes in primary liver carcinoma. The CDR3 length is 15 residues. The V gene's germline CDR1 is MNHNS and CDR2 SASEGT. Co-extraction of RNA and DNA was performed on about 20-33 mg of unsorted bulk tissue. Overall study results and limits: Appearing in all five tumor regions was true of only about 7-24% of top clones.

To note about this clonotype: The antigen remains unidentified. Sequence at one end of the junction differs from germline and may be a read error.

From around 500 ng of total RNA, TCR beta-specific cDNA was reverse-transcribed using a constant-region primer. Three nested multiplex PCR rounds of slightly modified ARM-PCR generated TCR beta libraries. Investigators reported that the first two PCR rounds, at roughly 10 cycles each, used TRBV1-TRBV30 forward primers with a C-beta reverse primer. TCRdb re-derived calls from the multiplex PCR reads in MiXCR, one entry per CDR3 protein. The table shows about 200,000 distinct CDR3 sequences, with around 85% occurring only once. This chain uses TRBV6-1 with TRBJ2-6; D unclear. This clonotype originated in a man aged 35 to 55 with primary liver carcinoma and hepatitis B virus infection. Sequencing was carried out using tumor tissue from primary liver carcinoma. CDR3 DNA: TGTGCCAGGAGTGAATTCTCCCAAGGGACCAACGTCCTGACTTTC. Translated: CARSEFSQGTNVLTF.